A single sample is the source of the 20 T cell receptor beta chains below, sequenced in a study of cytomegalovirus exposure and HLA in healthy donors. 13 Jbeta primers and 60 Vbeta primers were used for the PCR. Using immunoSEQ multiplex PCR, the repertoire was profiled, and TCRdb retains in-frame clones only, with some absent. Among about 190,000 clones listed, roughly three quarters were seen once. The sequenced material came from PBMCs. These receptors were obtained from a woman in her late teens or twenties in good health and CMV-seronegative.

The V gene is TRBV19, the J gene TRBJ1-5; 12 bases are a match to TRBD1. This CDR3 spans 15 amino acids. Germline loops: CDR1 LNHDA, CDR2 SQIVND (reference sequence). The J segment lost 6 bases and the V segment lost 4 bases, leaving 4 bases of the junction unmatched. The CDR3 DNA follows: TGTGCCAGTAGTAGGGACAGGGGGCAAGGTCAGCCCCAGCATTTT. It translates to CASSRDRGQGQPQHF.

This chain connects TRBV28 to TRBJ1-6, with TRBD1 matching over 10 bases. CDR1 and CDR2 (germline): MDHEN, SYDVKM. Unmatched junction bases numbered 8, after V lost 8 bases and J lost 10 bases. CDR3 size: 14 residues. The CDR3 reads CASLGTGAQSPLHF. CDR3 nucleotide sequence: TGTGCCAGCCTTGGGACAGGGGCTCAGTCACCCCTCCACTTT.

The chain carries TRBV28 and TRBJ1-5; TRBD1 matches at 9 bases. There are 14 residues in the CDR3. Germline CDR1 reads MDHEN; CDR2 reads SYDVKM. V shed 6 bases and J 3 bases; nucleotides not matched to a gene: 3. This chain's CDR3 is CASRGQGVNQPQHF. CDR3 nucleotide sequence: TGTGCCAGCAGGGGACAGGGAGTCAATCAGCCCCAGCATTTT.

This clone was picked up one time. The chain is built from TRBV11-3 and TRBJ1-5, with 10 nucleotides matching TRBD1. Germline-derived CDR1 and CDR2 are SGHNT and YENEEA. This CDR3 region has 16 residues. J was trimmed by 5 bases and V by 3 bases; bases with no gene match: 7. The CDR3 DNA reads TGTGCCAGCAGCTTCCCGACAGGGGGCCATCATCAGCCCCAGCATTTT. This encodes CASSFPTGGHHQPQHF.

J is TRBJ1-5 and V is TRBV30; 8 bases are shared with TRBD1. Germline values: CDR1 GTSNPN, CDR2 SVGIG (reference sequence). The CDR3 covers 15 residues. Trimming cost V 4 bases and J 4 bases; bases outside gene matches: 9. The CDR3 nucleotides are TGTGCCTGGAAACTCGGGACAGGTACAAATCAGCCCCAGCATTTT. This sequence encodes CAWKLGTGTNQPQHF.

The V call is TRBV19, the J call TRBJ2-3; TRBD2 aligns across 7 bases. Germline V CDR1 and CDR2: LNHDA, SQIVND (reference sequence). V shed 2 bases and J 8 bases; nucleotides not matched to a gene: 10. The CDR3 runs 15 residues. The CDR3 coding sequence is TGTGCCAGTAGTATAAAAGCGGGATCCCTACCTACGCAGTATTTT. Amino acids: CASSIKAGSLPTQYF.

CDR3 amino acids: CASSGTGKNEQYF. The CDR3 nucleotides read TGTGCCAGCAGTGGGACAGGGAAGAACGAGCAGTACTTC. This chain connects TRBV6-6 to TRBJ2-7, with 9 bases lining up with TRBD1. Trimming removed 5 bases from V and 5 bases from J; junction bases left unmatched: 4. The CDR3 runs to 13 residues. CDR1 is MNHNY and CDR2 is SVGAGI in the germline V gene (reference sequence).

The chain carries TRBV7-8 and TRBJ1-2; 9 bases agree with TRBD1. The germline V gene has CDR1 SGHVS and CDR2 FQNEAQ. The CDR3 totals 13 residues. The V and J ends lost 4 bases and 6 bases, in that order; junction bases with no gene match: 3. This CDR3 reads CASSSTGGHGYTF. The DNA of the CDR3 is TGTGCCAGCAGCTCGACAGGGGGTCATGGCTACACCTTC.

The chain joins TRBV28 to TRBJ1-1; 8 nucleotides match TRBD1. V dropped 10 bases and J dropped 6; count of bases not matched to a gene: 10. Germline CDR1 is MDHEN and CDR2 is SYDVKM. The length of the CDR3 is 13 residues. For the CDR3, the DNA is TGTGCCACCCACCGGGCAGGGGGCTCTGAAGCTTTCTTT. Encoded protein: CATHRAGGSEAFF.

The chain employs TRBV28 and TRBJ2-5; 12 positions agree with TRBD1. The germline V gene has CDR1 MDHEN and CDR2 SYDVKM. The CDR3 extends over 16 amino acids. J lost 3 bases, V lost 4 bases, and 6 bases had no gene match. The chain's CDR3 is CASSSLGQGAEETQYF. For the CDR3, the DNA is TGTGCCAGCAGTTCCCTGGGACAGGGGGCTGAAGAGACCCAGTACTTC.

The chain employs TRBV23-1 and TRBJ1-6; D perhaps matches TRBD1 (5 bases). TRBV23-1 has ORF status, its function being uncertain. Trimming removed 4 bases from V and 3 bases from J, with 13 bases in between. The CDR3 consists of 16 residues. The CDR3 protein is CASSREGQHYNSPLHF. The CDR3 DNA reads as TGCGCCAGCAGTCGGGAGGGGCAGCACTATAATTCACCCCTCCACTTT.

The gene calls are TRBV5-1 and TRBJ1-6, with D unresolved. Trimming pared 0 bases from V and 9 bases from J, leaving 13 bases between. CDR1 and CDR2 (germline): SGHRS, YFSETQ. The CDR3 extends over 15 amino acids. For the CDR3, the DNA is TGCGCCAGCAGCTTGGACCAACCTCCTAGTTCACCCCTCCACTTT. This encodes CASSLDQPPSSPLHF.

The chain uses TRBV28 and TRBJ2-7; perhaps TRBD2 as D (5 bases). Trimming pared 5 bases from V and 3 bases from J, leaving 17 bases between. The CDR3 contains 15 residues. The V gene's germline CDR1 is MDHEN and CDR2 SYDVKM. CDR3 amino acids: CASSPSTVRVYEQYF. The CDR3 DNA reads as TGTGCCAGCAGTCCTTCGACGGTGAGGGTCTACGAGCAGTACTTC.

This clone was counted only a few times. The rearrangement uses TRBV30 and TRBJ1-2; D perhaps matches TRBD1 (6 bases). The V end lost 5 bases, the J end lost 0 bases, and 16 bases lay between the germline ends. Germline CDR1 and CDR2: GTSNPN and SVGIG (reference sequence). This CDR3 is built from 15 residues. The CDR3 sequence is CAWGRYREPNYGYTF. CDR3 DNA: TGTGCCTGGGGGAGATACAGGGAGCCTAACTATGGCTACACCTTC.

The V call is TRBV27, the J call TRBJ1-3; 7 bases fit TRBD1. From germline, CDR1 is MNHEY and CDR2 SMNVEV (reference sequence). The CDR3 is made up of 13 amino acids. V lost 8 bases, J lost 0 bases, and 1 base stayed unmatched. CDR3 sequence (DNA): TGTGCCAGCTCAGGGGGCTCTGGAAACACCATATATTTT. It encodes CASSGGSGNTIYF.

The chain joins TRBV6-4 to TRBJ1-1; the D gene is possibly TRBD1 (5 bases). Germline loops: CDR1 MRHNA, CDR2 SNTAGT. The V and J ends lost 6 bases and 8 bases respectively, with 19 bases between them. The CDR3 contains 14 residues. The CDR3, as DNA: TGTGCCAGCAGGACCGGGGCCGGGGGGACCGAAGCTTTCTTT. Its protein is CASRTGAGGTEAFF.

The chain links TRBV5-6 to TRBJ1-3; D is perhaps TRBD1 (5 bases). This CDR3 region has 15 residues. Looked up from germline, CDR1 is SGHDT and CDR2 is YYEEEE. V lost 4 bases, J lost 4 bases, and 15 bases lay in between. For the CDR3, the DNA is TGTGCCAGCAGCCGGTCGGGCAGGGCAGGAAACACCATATATTTT. It translates to CASSRSGRAGNTIYF.

The chain combines TRBV7-8 with TRBJ2-5; 16 positions agree with TRBD2. V lost 5 bases and J lost 3; bases outside the gene matches: 9. The germline V gene encodes CDR1 SGHVS and CDR2 FQNEAQ. The length of the CDR3 is 18 residues. This chain's CDR3 is CASSPGLAGGPGKETQYF. The CDR3, as DNA: TGTGCCAGCAGCCCGGGACTAGCGGGGGGGCCGGGTAAAGAGACCCAGTACTTC.

CDR3 sequence: CASSQVSRATNTGELFF. CDR3 DNA sequence: TGCGCCAGCAGCCAAGTATCGCGGGCTACGAACACCGGGGAGCTGTTTTTT. The chain links TRBV4-3 to TRBJ2-2, with D possibly being TRBD2 (5 bases). The V end was cut by 1 base, the J end by 0 bases, with 12 bases between. This CDR3 region has 17 residues. Germline CDR1 LGHNA, CDR2 YSLEER.

This clone occurred once. The chain carries TRBV30 and TRBJ1-2; tentatively, D is TRBD1 (6 bases). Germline CDR1 GTSNPN, CDR2 SVGIG (reference sequence). The CDR3 runs 13 residues. Trimming left V 5 bases short and J 1 base short, with 11 bases between. This chain's CDR3 is CAWGSGDNYGYTF. CDR3 nucleotide sequence: TGTGCCTGGGGGTCAGGGGATAACTATGGCTACACCTTC.